Listed here is a single TCR beta chain. Resolution of symptoms, clearance, or two negative PCRs was present in recovered Cohort 3 donors. Original data processing: The authors estimated nucleated cell counts from reference gene primer amplification. Libraries were prepared by immunoSEQ multiplex PCR; TCRdb keeps only in-frame clonotypes and omits some of them. D and trimming were read from the DNA, whereas the V and J calls and clone size are those reported in that table. Among about 330,000 clones listed, 65% to 90% were seen once. The V gene end was trimmed by 4 bases and the J gene end by 2 bases; junction bases not matched to a gene: 5. There are 16 residues in the CDR3. The germline gives CDR1 KGHDR, CDR2 SFDVKD. The sample is drawn from a study of blood T cell repertoires in COVID-19.

This TCR was sampled from a woman between 18 and 29 years old who had recovered from COVID-19. Sequenced input: PBMCs or T cells enriched from blood (not recorded which). This chain links TRBV24-1 with TRBJ2-7, with TRBD2 matching over 12 bases. Here the CDR3 DNA reads TGTGCCACCAGTGACCCTTCTAGCGGGAGGGCCTACGAGCAGTACTTC. Its translation is CATSDPSSGRAYEQYF.